The clone carrying this T cell receptor beta chain occurred a few times. What it binds is not known. This sample is part of a study of identical twins. Findings and caveats of the study: Whereas memory repertoires showed no such difference, abundant cord blood beta clonotypes carried fewer insertions. The authors noted that invariant MAIT and iNKT cells could partly confound zero-insertion analyses.

The V gene lost 4 bases and the J gene lost 8 bases, with 12 bases spanning the gap. The CDR3 sequence is 13 residues long. CDR1 and CDR2 (germline): MGHDK, SYGVNS. TCRdb redid the calling of the 5' RACE reads with MiXCR, one entry per CDR3 protein. In the table there are approximately 530,000 distinct CDR3 sequences, approximately 20% of which are singletons. The sample was also linked to a second study, of yellow fever vaccine responses in identical twins.

The genes are TRBV25-1 and TRBJ2-4; D possibly corresponds to TRBD2 (5 bases). Material: CD4+ T cells sorted from blood. This TCR was recovered from a woman aged 18 to 35 in good health. The CDR3 DNA follows: TGTGCCAGCAGTGCCAGGTATAGCGACATTCAGTACTTC. It codes for CASSARYSDIQYF.